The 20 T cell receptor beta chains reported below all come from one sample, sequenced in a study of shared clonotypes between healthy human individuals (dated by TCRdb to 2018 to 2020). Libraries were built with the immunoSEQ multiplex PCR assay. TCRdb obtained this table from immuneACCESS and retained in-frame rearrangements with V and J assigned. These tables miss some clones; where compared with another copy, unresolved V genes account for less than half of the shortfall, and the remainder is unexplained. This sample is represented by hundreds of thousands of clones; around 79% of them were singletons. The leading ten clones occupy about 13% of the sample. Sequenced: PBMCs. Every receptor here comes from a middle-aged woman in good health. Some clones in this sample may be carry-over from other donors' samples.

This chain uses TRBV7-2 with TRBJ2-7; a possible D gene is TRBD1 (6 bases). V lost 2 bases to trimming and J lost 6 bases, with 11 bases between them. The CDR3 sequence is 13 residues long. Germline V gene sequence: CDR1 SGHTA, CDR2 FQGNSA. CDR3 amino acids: CASSLYRASEQYF. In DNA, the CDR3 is TGTGCCAGCAGCTTATACAGGGCTAGCGAGCAGTACTTC. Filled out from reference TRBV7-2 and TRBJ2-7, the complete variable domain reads GAGVSQSPSNKVTEKGKDVELRCDPISGHTALYWYRQSLGQGLEFLIYFQGNSAPDKSGLPSDRFSAERTGGSVSTLTIQRTQQEDSAVYLCASSLYRASEQYFGPGTRLTVT.

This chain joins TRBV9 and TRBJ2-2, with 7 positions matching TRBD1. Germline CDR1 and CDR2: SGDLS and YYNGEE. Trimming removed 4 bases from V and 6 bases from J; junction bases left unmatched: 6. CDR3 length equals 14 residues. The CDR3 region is CASSPRGQAGELFF. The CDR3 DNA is TGTGCCAGCAGCCCGCGCGGACAGGCCGGGGAGCTGTTTTTT.

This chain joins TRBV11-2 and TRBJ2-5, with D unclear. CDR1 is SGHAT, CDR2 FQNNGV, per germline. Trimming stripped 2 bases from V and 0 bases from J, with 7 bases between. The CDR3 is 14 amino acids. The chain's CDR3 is CASSLSWYQETQYF. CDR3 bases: TGTGCCAGCAGCTTAAGTTGGTACCAAGAGACCCAGTACTTC.

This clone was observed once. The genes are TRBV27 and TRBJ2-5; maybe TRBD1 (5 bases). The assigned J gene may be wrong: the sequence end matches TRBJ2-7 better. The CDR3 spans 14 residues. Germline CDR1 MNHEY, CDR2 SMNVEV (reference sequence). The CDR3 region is CASSFQLGPYEQYF. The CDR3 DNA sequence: TGTGCCAGCAGTTTCCAGTTGGGGCCCTACGAGCAGTACTTC.

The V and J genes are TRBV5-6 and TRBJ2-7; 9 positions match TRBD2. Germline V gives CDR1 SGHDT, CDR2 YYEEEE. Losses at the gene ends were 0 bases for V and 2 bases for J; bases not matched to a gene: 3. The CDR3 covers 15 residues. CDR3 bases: TGTGCCAGCAGCTTGGTGACTAGCGGTACCTACGAGCAGTACTTC. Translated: CASSLVTSGTYEQYF.

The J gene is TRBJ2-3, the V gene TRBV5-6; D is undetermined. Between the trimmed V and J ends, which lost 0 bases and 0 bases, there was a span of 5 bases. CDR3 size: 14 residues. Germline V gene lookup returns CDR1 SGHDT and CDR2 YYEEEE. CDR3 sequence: CASSLVGSTDTQYF. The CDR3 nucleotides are TGTGCCAGCAGCTTGGTCGGGAGCACAGATACGCAGTATTTT.

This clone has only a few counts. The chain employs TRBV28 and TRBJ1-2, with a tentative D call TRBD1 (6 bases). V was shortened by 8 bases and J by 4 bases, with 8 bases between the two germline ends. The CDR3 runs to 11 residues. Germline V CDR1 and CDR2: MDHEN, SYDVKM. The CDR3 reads CASWGRYGYTF. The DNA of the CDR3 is TGTGCCAGCTGGGGGCGCTATGGCTACACCTTC.

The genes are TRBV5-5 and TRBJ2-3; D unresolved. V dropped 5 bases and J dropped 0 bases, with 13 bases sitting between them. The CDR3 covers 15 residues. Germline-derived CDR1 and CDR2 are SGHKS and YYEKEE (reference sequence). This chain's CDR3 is CASRQEFVSTDTQYF. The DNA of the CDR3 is TGTGCCAGCAGGCAAGAATTCGTGAGCACAGATACGCAGTATTTT.

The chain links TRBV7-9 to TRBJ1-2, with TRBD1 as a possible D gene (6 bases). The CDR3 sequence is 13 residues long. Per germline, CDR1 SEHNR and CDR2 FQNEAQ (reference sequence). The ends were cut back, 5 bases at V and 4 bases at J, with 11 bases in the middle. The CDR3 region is CASSPGGSYGYTF. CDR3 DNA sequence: TGTGCCAGCAGCCCCGGGGGCAGCTATGGCTACACCTTC.

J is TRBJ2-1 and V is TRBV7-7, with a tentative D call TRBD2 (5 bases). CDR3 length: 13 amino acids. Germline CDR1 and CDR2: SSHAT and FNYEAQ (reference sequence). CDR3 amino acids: CASALGMYNEQFF. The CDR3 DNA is TGTGCTAGCGCCCTTGGGATGTACAATGAGCAGTTCTTC.

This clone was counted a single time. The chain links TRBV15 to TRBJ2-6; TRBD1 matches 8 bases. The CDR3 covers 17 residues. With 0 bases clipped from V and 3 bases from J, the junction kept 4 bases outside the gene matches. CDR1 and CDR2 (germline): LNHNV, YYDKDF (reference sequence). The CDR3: CATSRDRGRGGANVLTF. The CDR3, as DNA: TGTGCCACCAGCAGAGACAGGGGGCGCGGTGGGGCCAACGTCCTGACTTTC.

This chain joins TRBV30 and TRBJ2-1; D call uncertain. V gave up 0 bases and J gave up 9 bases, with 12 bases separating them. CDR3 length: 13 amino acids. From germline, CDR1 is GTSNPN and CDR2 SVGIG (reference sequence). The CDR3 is CAWSVGHGSEQFF. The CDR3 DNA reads TGTGCCTGGAGTGTAGGCCATGGTTCTGAGCAGTTCTTC. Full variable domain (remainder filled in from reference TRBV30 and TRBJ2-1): SQTIHQWPATLVQPVGSPLSLECTVEGTSNPNLYWYRQAAGRGLQLLFYSVGIGQISSEVPQNLSASRPQDRQFILSSKKLLLSDSGFYLCAWSVGHGSEQFFGPGTRLTVL.

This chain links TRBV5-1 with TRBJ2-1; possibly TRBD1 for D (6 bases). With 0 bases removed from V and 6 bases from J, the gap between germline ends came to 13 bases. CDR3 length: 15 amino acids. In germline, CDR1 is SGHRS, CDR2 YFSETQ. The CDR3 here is CASSLEGDPFNEQFF. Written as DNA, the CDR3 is TGCGCCAGCAGCTTGGAGGGGGACCCGTTCAATGAGCAGTTCTTC.

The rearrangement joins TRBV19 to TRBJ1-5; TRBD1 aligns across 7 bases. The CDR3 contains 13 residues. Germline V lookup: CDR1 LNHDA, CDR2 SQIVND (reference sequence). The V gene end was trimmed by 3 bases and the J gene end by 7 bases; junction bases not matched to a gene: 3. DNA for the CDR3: TGTGCCAGTAGTATCGACAGGGAACAGCCCCAGCATTTT. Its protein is CASSIDREQPQHF.

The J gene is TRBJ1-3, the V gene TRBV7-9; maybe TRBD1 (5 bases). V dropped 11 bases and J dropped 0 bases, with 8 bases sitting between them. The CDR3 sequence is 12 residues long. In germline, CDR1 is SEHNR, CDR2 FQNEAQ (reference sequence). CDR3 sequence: CAGGDSGNTIYF. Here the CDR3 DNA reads TGTGCCGGGGGAGACTCTGGAAACACCATATATTTT. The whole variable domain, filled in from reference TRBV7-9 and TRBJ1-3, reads DTGVSQNPRHKITKRGQNVTFRCDPISEHNRLYWYRQTLGQGPEFLTYFQNEAQLEKSRLLSDRFSAERPKGSFSTLEIQRTEQGDSAMYLCAGGDSGNTIYFGEGSWLTVV.

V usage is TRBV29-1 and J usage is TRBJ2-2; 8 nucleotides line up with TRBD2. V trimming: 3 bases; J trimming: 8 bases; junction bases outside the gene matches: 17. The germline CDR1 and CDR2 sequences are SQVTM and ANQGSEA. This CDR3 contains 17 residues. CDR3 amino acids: CSVEVRAGGPFVGELFF. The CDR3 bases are TGCAGCGTTGAGGTCCGCGCGGGAGGCCCTTTCGTGGGGGAGCTGTTTTTT.

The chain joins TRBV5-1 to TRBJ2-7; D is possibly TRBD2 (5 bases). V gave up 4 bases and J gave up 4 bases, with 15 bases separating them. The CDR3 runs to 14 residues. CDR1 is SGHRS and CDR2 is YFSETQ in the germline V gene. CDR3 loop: CASSMEFEGYEQYF. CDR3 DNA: TGCGCCAGCAGCATGGAATTCGAGGGTTACGAGCAGTACTTC.

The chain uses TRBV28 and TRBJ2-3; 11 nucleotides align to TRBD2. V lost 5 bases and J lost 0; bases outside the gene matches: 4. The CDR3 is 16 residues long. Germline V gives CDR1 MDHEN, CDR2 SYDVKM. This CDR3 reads CASSPWTSGSTDTQYF. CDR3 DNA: TGTGCCAGCAGTCCATGGACTAGCGGGAGCACAGATACGCAGTATTTT. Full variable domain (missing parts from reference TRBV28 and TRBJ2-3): DVKVTQSSRYLVKRTGEKVFLECVQDMDHENMFWYRQDPGLGLRLIYFSYDVKMKEKGDIPEGYSVSREKKERFSLILESASTNQTSMYLCASSPWTSGSTDTQYFGPGTRLTVL.

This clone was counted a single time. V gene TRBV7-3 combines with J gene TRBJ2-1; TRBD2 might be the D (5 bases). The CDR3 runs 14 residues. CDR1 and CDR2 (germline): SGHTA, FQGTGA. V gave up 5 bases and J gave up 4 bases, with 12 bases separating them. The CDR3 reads CASSPDPGYNEQFF. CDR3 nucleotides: TGTGCCAGCAGCCCCGACCCGGGGTACAATGAGCAGTTCTTC.

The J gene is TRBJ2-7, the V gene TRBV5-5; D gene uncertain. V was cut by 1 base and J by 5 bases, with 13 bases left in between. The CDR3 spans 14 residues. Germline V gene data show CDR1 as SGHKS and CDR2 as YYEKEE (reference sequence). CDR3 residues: CASSLYDATDEQYF. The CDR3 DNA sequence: TGTGCCAGCAGCTTGTATGATGCCACTGACGAGCAGTACTTC.